This T cell receptor beta chain was identified during a study of cytomegalovirus exposure and HLA in healthy donors. Study-wide findings and caveats: A later analysis found that most CMV-associated TCR beta chains appeared HLA-restricted.

The PCR used 60 Vbeta and 13 Jbeta primers. The repertoire was sequenced with immunoSEQ multiplex PCR; TCRdb's copy has only in-frame clones and lacks some. The profile shows about 170,000 clones, about 79% of them singletons. This clone was seen a few times. The antigen remains undetermined. The V gene lost 5 bases and the J gene lost 5 bases, with 16 bases spanning the gap. This CDR3 has 15 residues. Germline V gene lookup returns CDR1 LNHDA and CDR2 SQIVND (reference sequence). The sample was PBMCs. This receptor was obtained from a woman aged 45-65 years in good health and CMV-seronegative. The chain combines TRBV19 with TRBJ1-5; D remains ambiguous. CDR3 DNA: TGTGCCAGTAGTTTTCCGAGTATGGGAGATCAGCCCCAGCATTTT. It codes for CASSFPSMGDQPQHF.